This TCR beta chain was recorded in a study of cytomegalovirus exposure and HLA in healthy donors. Looking at the study overall: Ancestry clustering placed about 86% of around 400 genotyped donors in the Caucasian-associated cluster. The study's findings and limits: The listing of roughly 160 TCR beta chains classed them as cytomegalovirus-associated.

The CDR3 length is 13 residues. Germline CDR1 MDHEN, CDR2 SYDVKM. Trimming removed 6 bases at V and 4 bases at J, with 10 bases between. 13 Jbeta primers and 60 Vbeta primers were used for the PCR. Sequencing was performed with immunoSEQ multiplex PCR; in TCRdb, only in-frame clones are kept and a portion is missing. In the table there are under 85,000 clones, roughly 74% of which are singletons. This clone was seen just once. Its antigen is undetermined. The receptor was derived from a woman between 25 and 40 years old in good health and CMV-seropositive. This sequence joins TRBV28 and TRBJ1-5, with a possible D match to TRBD1 (5 bases). The specimen was PBMCs. CDR3 protein: CASRVQGNQPQHF. In DNA form, the CDR3 reads TGTGCCAGCAGAGTGCAGGGTAATCAGCCCCAGCATTTT. Supplemented by reference TRBV28 and TRBJ1-5, the full variable domain reads DVKVTQSSRYLVKRTGEKVFLECVQDMDHENMFWYRQDPGLGLRLIYFSYDVKMKEKGDIPEGYSVSREKKERFSLILESASTNQTSMYLCASRVQGNQPQHFGDGTRLSIL.